The clone carrying this T cell receptor (beta chain) was seen ten or more times. This sample stems from a study of neurological immune-mediated disorders. Germline V gene data show CDR1 as DFQATT and CDR2 as SNEGSKA (reference sequence). The CDR3 spans 16 residues. The ends lost 2 bases at V and 4 bases at J; junction bases unmatched: 10. Each CDR3 protein is one row after TCRdb ran MiXCR on the 5' RACE reads. This table holds 39,000 or so distinct CDR3 sequences, roughly 2.5% found once. Sequenced sample: PBMCs. V gene TRBV20-1 combines with J gene TRBJ2-7; 11 bases agree with TRBD2. The source of this sequence is a man aged 30 to 45 with multiple sclerosis. The CDR3 sequence: CSARNSGRALGYEQYF. The DNA for the CDR3 is TGCAGTGCTAGAAATAGCGGGAGGGCTCTTGGGTACGAGCAGTACTTC.